This is a list of T cell receptor beta chains from one sample in a study of response to subunit inactivated influenza vaccine. TCRdb recomputed calls from the RT-PCR reads with MiXCR, one row per CDR3 protein. The sample lists more than 450,000 distinct CDR3 sequences, about 10% occurring once. This same sample was also part of a study on T cells expressing NK-cell markers.

Sequencing used PBMCs from blood, obtained on the day of vaccination. These receptors all come from a man aged 45-65 years who received an inactivated influenza vaccine. CDR3s include the opening cysteine and the closing phenylalanine or tryptophan. Each record gives: CDR3 DNA, CDR3 protein, D gene, V gene, J gene, clone size. A D gene is named only where the DNA matches it firmly. Clone size is stated in some rows and not others, as once, few, many or a class when expanded.

TGTGCCAGCAGTTACCCCCCGGGACCGAAAGAGACCCAGTACTTC	CASSYPPGPKETQYF	.	TRBV6-2/TRBV6-3	TRBJ2-5	few
TGTGCCAGCAGCCAAGGGGGACAGAGGAACACTGAAGCTTTCTTT	CASSQGGQRNTEAFF	TRBD1	TRBV14	TRBJ1-1	few
TGCAGCGTTGAGCGGCGTGACAGGGGAAACACCGGGGAGCTGTTTTTT	CSVERRDRGNTGELFF	TRBD1	TRBV29-1	TRBJ2-2	.
TGTGCCAGCTCATCAGGGGACAGGAAAAACATTCAGTACTTC	CASSSGDRKNIQYF	TRBD1	TRBV18	TRBJ2-4	few
TGCGGTGCTAGGGGGGACAGCCCTAACACTGAAGCTTTCTTT	CGARGDSPNTEAFF	TRBD1	TRBV20-1	TRBJ1-1	.
TGTGCCAGCAGTTTAGTGGCGGAGACCCAGTACTTC	CASSLVAETQYF	.	TRBV12-3/TRBV12-4	TRBJ2-5	many
TGTGCCAGCAGCCTAAGGGAGGGGAAAGAGACCCAGTACTTC	CASSLREGKETQYF	TRBD2	TRBV3-1	TRBJ2-5	.
TGCGCCAGCAGCTTCCTAACAGGGCTTGGGGGGAATGAGCAGTTCTTC	CASSFLTGLGGNEQFF	.	TRBV5-1	TRBJ2-1	many
TGTGCCAGCAGTTCACGGAATGAGCAGTTCTTC	CASSSRNEQFF	.	TRBV6-2/TRBV6-3	TRBJ2-1	many
TGTGCCAGCAGCCGAAATGCGAATGAAAAACTGTTTTTT	CASSRNANEKLFF	.	TRBV7-9	TRBJ1-4	few
TGCGCCAGCAGCCAAGCCCCTTGGACTAGCGGGAGTTACGAGCAGTACTTC	CASSQAPWTSGSYEQYF	TRBD2	TRBV4-3	TRBJ2-7	few
TGCAGTGCTAGAGATGGAGGGACAGGGAACAATGAGCAGTTCTTC	CSARDGGTGNNEQFF	TRBD1	TRBV20-1	TRBJ2-1	many
TGCGCCAGCAGTGAAATGGGCGTACTCTCCAACTATGGCTACACCTTC	CASSEMGVLSNYGYTF	.	TRBV5-1	TRBJ1-2	.
TGTGCCAGCAGACGGATCTCAAATGAAAAACTGTTTTTT	CASRRISNEKLFF	.	TRBV11-2	TRBJ1-4	few
TGTGCCAGCAGTCGGCGAACAGAGTCGAACACCGGGGAGCTGTTTTTT	CASSRRTESNTGELFF	.	TRBV6-2/TRBV6-3	TRBJ2-2	many
TGTGCCAGCAGTTTTTTGCCCACAGGGTTACAGCAAGAGACCCAGTACTTC	CASSFLPTGLQQETQYF	.	TRBV6-2/TRBV6-3	TRBJ2-5	.
TGCAGTGCTAGCCATTTCGGGACAGCCTCTTCTGGAAACACCATATATTTT	CSASHFGTASSGNTIYF	TRBD1	TRBV20-1	TRBJ1-3	many
TGTGCCAGCAGTCCTTTTTACGAGCAGTACTTC	CASSPFYEQYF	.	TRBV6-2/TRBV6-3	TRBJ2-7	many
TGCAGTGCTAGAGCGGGCCCTCAAGTCTATGGCTACACCTTC	CSARAGPQVYGYTF	.	TRBV20-1	TRBJ1-2	few
TGTGCCAGCAGTAAATACATTTACTCAGGGTCTTACGAGCAGTACTTC	CASSKYIYSGSYEQYF	.	TRBV6-1	TRBJ2-7	many
TGTGCCAGCAGTTACTTCCGACAGAACACCGGGGAGCTGTTTTTT	CASSYFRQNTGELFF	.	TRBV6-5	TRBJ2-2	few
TGTGCCAGCAGCCAAGTTTGGTCTAGCGGGAAGTTCTACGAGCAGTACTTC	CASSQVWSSGKFYEQYF	TRBD2	TRBV14	TRBJ2-7	few
TGTGCCAGCAGCTTAGTGCCGGGACTAGCGGGAGGGGAGCAGTACTTC	CASSLVPGLAGGEQYF	TRBD2	TRBV7-2	TRBJ2-7	many
TGTGCCTCCTGGGGACAGGACTTTTATGGCTACACCTTC	CASWGQDFYGYTF	TRBD1	TRBV12-3/TRBV12-4	TRBJ1-2	few
TGTGCCAGCAGCTTTGAGTTTGGGACCCAGTACTTC	CASSFEFGTQYF	.	TRBV5-8	TRBJ2-5	few
TGTGCCAGCAGCCCAACCGACAGGGGCAATCAGCCCCAGCATTTT	CASSPTDRGNQPQHF	TRBD1	TRBV6-1	TRBJ1-5	few
TGCAGCGTCGACAGGGGGCGAGAGACCCAGTACTTC	CSVDRGRETQYF	TRBD1	TRBV29-1	TRBJ2-5	many
TGTCCCAGCAGCCAGGACGTGATGCCTCAAGAGACCCAGTACTTC	CPSSQDVMPQETQYF	.	TRBV3-1	TRBJ2-5	.
TGTGCCAGCAGTTCGGGGACTAGCGGGAGCCCCTACGAGCAGTACTTC	CASSSGTSGSPYEQYF	TRBD2	TRBV28	TRBJ2-7	few
TGCGCCAGCAGCCGAGGGACAGGGGCCTACGAGCAGTACTTC	CASSRGTGAYEQYF	TRBD1	TRBV4-3	TRBJ2-7	.
TGTGCCAGCAGTGAAGGGAGAACTAATTCACCCCTCCACTTT	CASSEGRTNSPLHF	.	TRBV2	TRBJ1-6	few
TGTGCCACCAGTGATCCTGGGGGGGGGAACTACAATGAGCAGTTCTTC	CATSDPGGGNYNEQFF	TRBD2	TRBV24-1	TRBJ2-1	few
TGTGCCAGCAGGCGGGACTTCTACAACGAGCAGTACTTC	CASRRDFYNEQYF	.	TRBV28	TRBJ2-7	.
TGCGCCAGCAGCTTGGATGGGCCGGGGACGACAGATACGCAGTATTTT	CASSLDGPGTTDTQYF	.	TRBV5-1	TRBJ2-3	.
TGTGCCAGCTCACGGCGGAGCGGGAACACCTACAATGAGCAGTTCTTC	CASSRRSGNTYNEQFF	TRBD2	TRBV18	TRBJ2-1	.
TGCAGCGTTGAAGATTCGGTGGCAGGGGGGATCTACGAGCAGTACTTC	CSVEDSVAGGIYEQYF	.	TRBV29-1	TRBJ2-7	many